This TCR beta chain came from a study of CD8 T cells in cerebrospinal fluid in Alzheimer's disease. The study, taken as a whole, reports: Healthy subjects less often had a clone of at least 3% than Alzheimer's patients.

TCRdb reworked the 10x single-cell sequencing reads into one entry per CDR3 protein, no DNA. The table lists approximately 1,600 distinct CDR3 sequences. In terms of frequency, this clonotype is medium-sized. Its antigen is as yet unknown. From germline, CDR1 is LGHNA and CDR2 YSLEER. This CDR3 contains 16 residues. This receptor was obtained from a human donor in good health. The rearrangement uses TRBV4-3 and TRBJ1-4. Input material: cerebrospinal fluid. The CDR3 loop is CASSQVGSVGNEKLFF.